The clone carrying this TCR beta chain was detected a few times. The target antigen is unknown. The data stem from a study of post-analysis software for immune sequencing data. About the research overall: The courses of disease that were included comprised relapsing-remitting, secondary progressive and progressive-relapsing multiple sclerosis.

Germline-derived CDR1 and CDR2 are LGHDT and YNNKEL (reference sequence). This CDR3 is built from 14 residues. V was pared by 1 base and J by 8 bases, with 4 bases of the junction left unmatched. Findings of the study overall: Multiple sclerosis patients showed significantly lower normalized Chao1 diversity than controls did. TRBV segments more frequent in patients than in controls numbered five and included TRBV5-6, TRBV5-1 and TRBV20-1.

TCR beta cDNA libraries had unique molecular identifiers. When 1 to 10 million T cells were used, they gave 500,000 or so cDNA molecules. TCRdb re-analysed the PCR reads in MiXCR, keeping a single row per CDR3 protein. The table has 650,000 to 900,000 distinct CDR3 sequences, 46% seen once; the top ten hold approximately 4.4%. The chain combines TRBV3-1 with TRBJ1-2; TRBD1 matches 10 bases. Sequencing was performed on blood. The receptor was derived from a girl between 10 and 17 years old with multiple sclerosis. The CDR3 here is CASSQVTGGLGYTF. CDR3 sequence (DNA): TGTGCCAGCAGCCAAGTGACAGGGGGCCTCGGCTACACCTTC.